Below, one TCR beta chain is given with its context. The antigen is not known. This entry belongs to a study of shared clonotypes between healthy human individuals. Whole-study results and caveats: Despite large depth, rarefaction showed incomplete sorted-subset sequencing. Larger estimated richness was generally seen in naive subsets than in memory subsets.

Per the original methods: As immunoSEQ supplied junction-only sequences (without quality scores), filtering differed. Sequencing was performed with immunoSEQ multiplex PCR; in TCRdb, only in-frame clones are kept and a portion is missing. The V and J calls and clone size are taken from that table; D and trimming were inferred from the DNA. In the table there are millions of clones, 90% to 95% of which are singletons. There are 13 residues in the CDR3. With V trimmed by 4 bases and J by 12 bases, 6 bases remained unmatched. Germline CDR1 reads SGHAT; CDR2 reads FQNNGV. Partitioning of CD4+ cells yielded a CD45RA+ naive subset and a CD45RA-negative memory subset.

The sequence derives from a young man in good health. Sequences were obtained from naive CD4+ T cells sorted from blood. As for subset: CD45RA+ positively selected. The rearrangement uses TRBV11-2 and TRBJ1-4; 9 bases are a match to TRBD1. The CDR3 loop reads CASSSPGQGELFF. DNA of the CDR3: TGTGCCAGCAGCTCTCCGGGACAGGGAGAACTGTTTTTT.